This T cell receptor (beta chain) was sequenced during a study of shared clonotypes between healthy human individuals. In the naive CD8 group, cells lacked CD45RO and were positively selected for CCR7, so terminally differentiated effector memory CD45RA+ cells were left out. Broader study findings: The genetic and exposure-history diversity represented was limited by few donors. Non-shared clonotypes showed lower generation probabilities than clonotypes common to all four donors.

About this clone: Its antigen is undetermined.

The protocol was immunoSEQ multiplex PCR, while the TCRdb copy is restricted to in-frame clones and leaves out a portion. The sample carries about 1,900,000 clones, approximately 95% recorded once. The CDR3 contains 15 residues. The germline gives CDR1 MNHEY, CDR2 SMNVEV (reference sequence). V shed 3 bases and J shed 1 base, with 12 bases lying between them. Source material: naive CD8+ T cells sorted from blood. This chain connects TRBV27 to TRBJ2-5; D gene ambiguous. This sequence was found in a young man in good health. CDR3 in DNA: TGTGCCAGCAGTTTTGGTCAGCTACCCCAAGAGACCCAGTACTTC. Protein sequence: CASSFGQLPQETQYF.